One sample yielded the 32 T cell receptor beta chains listed below, sequenced in a study of B cell selection in AIRE deficiency. The sorted conventional CD4 T cells were gated as CD4+CD127+. Profiled with immunoSEQ multiplex PCR; TCRdb holds only in-frame clones, not every one. Of about 25,000 clones listed, just under 97% were seen once; the top ten hold around 0.26%. The sequencing sample was made of CD4+CD127+ conventional T cells sorted from PBMCs. Receptors originate from a human donor in good health.

This chain connects TRBV2 to TRBJ1-4; no definite D call. Germline loops: CDR1 SNHLY, CDR2 FYNNEI. This CDR3 spans 15 amino acids. Trimming stripped 6 bases from V and 0 bases from J, with 11 bases between. DNA for the CDR3: TGTGCCAGCAGCACCGACGGCGCAACTAATGAAAAACTGTTTTTT. Translating it yields CASSTDGATNEKLFF.

The CDR3 coding sequence is TGTGCCAGCAGCCCCTCTAGCGGGGGGACCGGGGAGCTGTTTTTT. Translated, it gives CASSPSSGGTGELFF. V and J are TRBV7-2 and TRBJ2-2, with TRBD2 matching over 11 bases. J lost 5 bases, V lost 5 bases, and 4 bases had no gene match. This CDR3 contains 15 residues. Germline V gene lookup returns CDR1 SGHTA and CDR2 FQGNSA.

V and J are TRBV5-4 and TRBJ2-7, with a weak D call TRBD1 (6 bases). The CDR3 is made up of 15 amino acids. The ends were cut back, 5 bases at V and 0 bases at J, with 15 bases in the middle. CDR1 is SGHNT and CDR2 is YYREEE in the germline V gene (reference sequence). CDR3 coding DNA: TGTGCCAGCAGTTATGACAGGCACTCCTCCTACGAGCAGTACTTC. Encoded protein: CASSYDRHSSYEQYF.

This chain connects TRBV6-1 to TRBJ2-7; 7 nucleotides match TRBD2. The CDR3 is made up of 13 amino acids. After removal of 8 bases from V and 5 bases from J, the junction contained 9 bases not matched to a gene. Germline CDR1 reads MNHNS; CDR2 reads SASEGT. The CDR3 sequence: CASLGLVFHEQYF. DNA for the CDR3: TGTGCCAGCTTAGGACTAGTATTCCACGAGCAGTACTTC.

This CDR3 is CASRRQGGSYEQYF. DNA for the CDR3: TGTGCCAGCAGGCGACAGGGGGGGTCCTACGAGCAGTACTTC. The rearrangement joins TRBV5-6 to TRBJ2-7; 9 bases match TRBD1. Germline trimming cut 5 bases from V and 1 base from J; bases unmatched to any gene: 4. The CDR3 length is 14 residues. Per germline, CDR1 SGHDT and CDR2 YYEEEE.

The chain couples TRBV30 to TRBJ2-7, with 7 nucleotides matching TRBD1. V gave up 1 base and J gave up 1 base; unmatched junction bases: 1. Germline values: CDR1 GTSNPN, CDR2 SVGIG (reference sequence). The CDR3 runs to 13 residues. CDR3 protein: CAWSAGQSYEQYF. The CDR3 coding sequence is TGTGCCTGGAGTGCGGGACAGTCCTACGAGCAGTACTTC.

The genes are TRBV18 and TRBJ2-1; TRBD2 aligns across 7 bases. From germline, CDR1 is KGHSH and CDR2 LQKENI. Trimming took 2 bases from V and 7 from J; bases not matched to a gene: 5. The CDR3 spans 14 residues. DNA of the CDR3: TGTGCCAGCTCACCAGGGACTACAAGAAATGAGCAGTTCTTC. This gives the protein CASSPGTTRNEQFF.

The V call is TRBV7-9, the J call TRBJ2-2; no firm D call. Germline-derived CDR1 and CDR2 are SEHNR and FQNEAQ (reference sequence). Trimming stripped 3 bases from V and 0 bases from J, with 5 bases between. The CDR3 covers 14 residues. This chain's CDR3 is CASSFRPNTGELFF. DNA for the CDR3: TGTGCCAGCAGCTTTCGGCCGAACACCGGGGAGCTGTTTTTT.

The genes are TRBV6-6 and TRBJ1-2; a weak D match, TRBD1 (6 bases). Germline V lookup: CDR1 MNHNY, CDR2 SVGAGI (reference sequence). V lost 5 bases, J lost 6 bases, and 16 bases lay in between. CDR3 length: 14 amino acids. The CDR3 is CASSLVGSGDGYTF. The DNA for the CDR3 is TGTGCCAGCAGTCTGGTGGGGTCAGGGGATGGCTACACCTTC.

The rearrangement joins TRBV18 to TRBJ2-6, with D hard to call. Trimming pared 11 bases from V and 0 bases from J, leaving 11 bases between. CDR3 length: 14 amino acids. CDR1 is KGHSH and CDR2 is LQKENI in the germline V gene. The CDR3 DNA reads as TGTGCCTCCAATGCGGACTCTGGGGCCAACGTCCTGACTTTC. It specifies CASNADSGANVLTF.

This chain uses TRBV10-3 with TRBJ2-3; D call uncertain. The CDR3 has 11 residues. From germline, CDR1 is ENHRY and CDR2 SYGVKD. Trimming removed 4 bases at V and 7 bases at J, with 6 bases between. The CDR3 DNA reads TGTGCCATCAGTGGAGGAAATACGCAGTATTTT. It specifies CAISGGNTQYF.

The CDR3 loop is CASSPSPPDTQYF. The DNA for the CDR3 is TGTGCCAGCAGCCCTAGCCCCCCAGATACGCAGTATTTT. The V call is TRBV6-6, the J call TRBJ2-3, with D perhaps matching TRBD2 (5 bases). Trimming left V 6 bases short and J 4 bases short, with 11 bases between. CDR3 size: 13 residues. Germline CDR1 MNHNY, CDR2 SVGAGI (reference sequence).

The chain employs TRBV4-2 and TRBJ2-1; TRBD2 matches 13 bases. The CDR3 loop spans 18 amino acids. Losses at the gene ends were 1 base for V and 4 bases for J; bases not matched to a gene: 7. Germline V gene sequence: CDR1 LGHNA, CDR2 YNFKEQ. The CDR3 coding sequence is TGTGCCAGCAGCCAAGTAGGATGGACTAGCGGGAGATACAATGAGCAGTTCTTC. Protein: CASSQVGWTSGRYNEQFF.

The V call is TRBV11-3, the J call TRBJ2-3; D is undetermined. Germline V gene sequence: CDR1 SGHNT, CDR2 YENEEA. The CDR3 is made up of 13 amino acids. V was pared by 5 bases and J by 6 bases, with 12 bases between. This chain's CDR3 is CASSPTPWDTQYF. CDR3 sequence (DNA): TGTGCCAGCAGCCCTACCCCATGGGATACGCAGTATTTT.

The rearrangement links TRBV7-9 to TRBJ2-7; TRBD1 agrees at 10 bases. The CDR3 has 19 residues. V dropped 3 bases and J dropped 2; count of bases not matched to a gene: 16. In germline, CDR1 is SEHNR, CDR2 FQNEAQ (reference sequence). CDR3 in DNA: TGTGCCAGCAGCTTTATCGAAAACCCGGGACAGGGGAATCCCTACGAGCAGTACTTC. Protein: CASSFIENPGQGNPYEQYF.

The chain carries TRBV5-8 and TRBJ1-5, with TRBD1 as a possible D gene (6 bases). Germline V gene lookup returns CDR1 SGHTS and CDR2 YDEGEE. This CDR3 comprises 16 residues. With 0 bases removed from V and 5 bases from J, the gap between germline ends came to 15 bases. The CDR3 is CASSLGLRRGHQPQHF. The CDR3 coding sequence is TGTGCCAGCAGCTTGGGGCTTCGTCGGGGGCATCAGCCCCAGCATTTT.

The chain has TRBV9 and TRBJ1-2, with 9 positions matching TRBD1. This CDR3 spans 13 amino acids. Unmatched junction bases numbered 3, after V lost 4 bases and J lost 5 bases. In germline, CDR1 is SGDLS, CDR2 YYNGEE. The CDR3 nucleotides read TGTGCCAGCAGCCAAGACAGGGGGTATGGCTACACCTTC. Protein sequence: CASSQDRGYGYTF.

V is TRBV6-5 and J is TRBJ2-1; TRBD2 might be the D (7 bases). The V gene lost 10 bases and the J gene lost 2 bases, with 18 bases spanning the gap. This CDR3 has 15 residues. Looked up from germline, CDR1 is MNHEY and CDR2 is SVGAGI. The CDR3 bases are TGTGCCACCGCAAAGGGGGAGGGGGCCTACAATGAGCAGTTCTTC. Protein product: CATAKGEGAYNEQFF.

The chain has TRBV7-2 and TRBJ2-7; a weak D match, TRBD1 (6 bases). Between the trimmed V and J ends, which lost 4 bases and 2 bases, there was a span of 21 bases. The CDR3 totals 17 residues. The germline V gene has CDR1 SGHTA and CDR2 FQGNSA. The DNA of the CDR3 is TGTGCCAGCAGCTGGGATTCTGACAGGAGAGTCGCCTACGAGCAGTACTTC. Translated, it gives CASSWDSDRRVAYEQYF. The complete variable domain, with remaining parts taken from reference TRBV7-2 and TRBJ2-7, reads GAGVSQSPSNKVTEKGKDVELRCDPISGHTALYWYRQSLGQGLEFLIYFQGNSAPDKSGLPSDRFSAERTGGSVSTLTIQRTQQEDSAVYLCASSWDSDRRVAYEQYFGPGTRLTVT.

The CDR3, as DNA: TGTGCCAGCAGCCCGCCGGGGGGGCAGACCGGGGAGCTGTTTTTT. As protein: CASSPPGGQTGELFF. J is TRBJ2-2 and V is TRBV7-8; TRBD2 aligns across 8 bases. In germline, CDR1 is SGHVS, CDR2 FQNEAQ. The ends lost 5 bases at V and 5 bases at J; junction bases unmatched: 7. There are 15 residues in the CDR3.

The chain uses TRBV28 and TRBJ1-2; 10 bases are a match to TRBD1. CDR3 length: 14 amino acids. V shed 3 bases and J 4 bases; nucleotides not matched to a gene: 2. The germline gives CDR1 MDHEN, CDR2 SYDVKM. The chain's CDR3 is CASSLGQGTYGYTF. The CDR3 DNA follows: TGTGCCAGCAGTTTGGGACAGGGGACCTATGGCTACACCTTC.

With regard to this clone: The junction differs from germline at one of its ends, possibly a read error. This sample also contains other DNA sequences that code for the same CDR3. The genes are TRBV10-3 and TRBJ1-1; possible D gene TRBD1, 6 bases. Per the germline V gene, CDR1 is ENHRY and CDR2 is SYGVKD. The CDR3 covers 18 residues. The CDR3 loop reads CAISERGGDPIRMTEAFF. The CDR3 bases are TGTGCCATTTCCGAAAGGGGGGGGGACCCAATAAGAATGACTGAAGCCTTCTTT.

The chain employs TRBV5-1 and TRBJ1-6; tentative D call: TRBD1 (5 bases). This CDR3 is 16 amino acids long. Trimming shortened V by 3 bases and J by 0 bases, and 10 bases separated the two germline ends. Per germline, CDR1 SGHRS and CDR2 YFSETQ. CDR3 coding DNA: TGCGCCAGCAGCTACCGGAGGGGCTCCTATAATTCACCCCTCCACTTT. Translation: CASSYRRGSYNSPLHF. Together with reference TRBV5-1 and TRBJ1-6, the CDR3 gives the full variable domain: KAGVTQTPRYLIKTRGQQVTLSCSPISGHRSVSWYQQTPGQGLQFLFEYFSETQRNKGNFPGRFSGRQFSNSRSEMNVSTLELGDSALYLCASSYRRGSYNSPLHFGNGTRLTVT.

The chain combines TRBV19 with TRBJ1-1; no reliable D call. The CDR3 sequence is 11 residues long. Between the trimmed V and J ends, which lost 4 bases and 6 bases, there was a span of 6 bases. The germline V gene encodes CDR1 LNHDA and CDR2 SQIVND (reference sequence). This CDR3 reads CASSRSAEAFF. CDR3 sequence (DNA): TGTGCCAGTAGTAGAAGTGCTGAAGCTTTCTTT.

V and J are TRBV6-5 and TRBJ1-1, with D uncertain. Germline lookup yields CDR1 MNHEY and CDR2 SVGAGI. The CDR3 covers 12 residues. Trimming left V 11 bases short and J 0 bases short, with 10 bases between. The CDR3 here is CACRALNTEAFF. In DNA, the CDR3 is TGTGCCTGCCGGGCCCTGAACACTGAAGCTTTCTTT.

The chain recombines TRBV5-1 with TRBJ1-6; 10 positions agree with TRBD1. This CDR3 region has 14 residues. Germline V gene data show CDR1 as SGHRS and CDR2 as YFSETQ. V was pared by 2 bases and J by 8 bases, with 1 base of the junction left unmatched. Written as DNA, the CDR3 is TGCGCCAGCAGCTTTGGACAGGGGGATTCACCCCTCCACTTT. This gives the protein CASSFGQGDSPLHF.

In DNA form, the CDR3 reads TGTGCCAGCAGTGCTGGCTCCTACAATGAGCAGTTCTTC. Encoded protein: CASSAGSYNEQFF. This chain links TRBV6-4 with TRBJ2-1, with D uncertain. Germline V gene lookup returns CDR1 MRHNA and CDR2 SNTAGT. V was shortened by 4 bases and J by 0 bases, with 4 bases between the two germline ends. The CDR3 has 13 amino acids.

The J gene is TRBJ2-1, the V gene TRBV19; D is possibly TRBD2 (6 bases). Germline values: CDR1 LNHDA, CDR2 SQIVND (reference sequence). The germline V and J ends were trimmed by 6 bases and 0 bases, with 12 bases remaining between them. The CDR3 has 15 residues. CDR3 protein: CASSPRGNSYNEQFF. The CDR3 DNA sequence: TGTGCCAGTAGCCCTCGGGGGAACTCCTACAATGAGCAGTTCTTC. Full variable domain (missing parts from reference TRBV19 and TRBJ2-1): DGGITQSPKYLFRKEGQNVTLSCEQNLNHDAMYWYRQDPGQGLRLIYYSQIVNDFQKGDIAEGYSVSREKKESFPLTVTSAQKNPTAFYLCASSPRGNSYNEQFFGPGTRLTVL.

The V call is TRBV11-2, the J call TRBJ2-7; D is undetermined. The ends were cut back, 5 bases at V and 3 bases at J, with 20 bases in the middle. In germline, CDR1 is SGHAT, CDR2 FQNNGV. CDR3 length: 16 residues. This chain's CDR3 is CASSTPKWRNHYEQYF. CDR3 bases: TGTGCCAGCAGCACCCCGAAATGGCGGAACCACTACGAGCAGTACTTC.

This clone appeared once. This chain uses TRBV11-2 with TRBJ2-2; D gene uncertain. V gave up 0 bases and J gave up 7 bases, with 9 bases separating them. The CDR3 is 14 amino acids. The germline V gene has CDR1 SGHAT and CDR2 FQNNGV. The CDR3 sequence: CASSLESLGGELFF. In DNA, the CDR3 is TGTGCCAGCAGCTTAGAATCCCTGGGCGGGGAGCTGTTTTTT.

This chain joins TRBV6-6 and TRBJ1-5, with a weak D call TRBD1 (6 bases). Germline V gives CDR1 MNHNY, CDR2 SVGAGI (reference sequence). There are 15 residues in the CDR3. V was pared by 3 bases and J by 5 bases, with 14 bases between. In DNA, the CDR3 is TGTGCCAGCAGTTATATGACAGGATATGATCAGCCCCAGCATTTT. Translation gives CASSYMTGYDQPQHF.

The chain couples TRBV5-1 to TRBJ1-1; possible D gene TRBD1, 5 bases. CDR1 SGHRS and CDR2 YFSETQ come from the germline V gene. Trimming cost V 4 bases and J 1 base, with 11 bases left between them. This CDR3 is 14 amino acids long. CDR3 sequence: CASSGTGGNTEAFF. CDR3 sequence (DNA): TGCGCCAGCAGCGGTACCGGGGGGAACACTGAAGCTTTCTTT.